One sample yielded the 8 T cell receptor beta chains listed below, sequenced in a study of cytomegalovirus exposure and HLA in healthy donors. Primers: 60 Vbeta forward and 13 Jbeta reverse. Data came from immunoSEQ multiplex PCR; TCRdb stores just in-frame clones and leaves some out. The top ten clones hold 11% of a sample with about 78,000 clones, 60% to 75% of them seen once. Material: PBMCs. The source is a woman aged 40 to 50 in good health and CMV-seropositive.

In its sample, this clone was seen a few times. The chain has TRBV6-6 and TRBJ2-5; maybe TRBD2 (5 bases). From germline, CDR1 is MNHNY and CDR2 SVGAGI (reference sequence). The V gene lost 4 bases and the J gene lost 7 bases, with 13 bases spanning the gap. The CDR3 loop spans 13 amino acids. The CDR3 DNA sequence: TGTGCCAGCAGTTCGGACGGAAGCGGGACCCAGTACTTC. Amino acid sequence: CASSSDGSGTQYF.

The chain couples TRBV9 to TRBJ1-3; a possible D gene is TRBD1 (5 bases). Germline-derived CDR1 and CDR2 are SGDLS and YYNGEE. This CDR3 contains 15 residues. The ends were cut back, 4 bases at V and 3 bases at J, with 14 bases in the middle. Written as DNA, the CDR3 is TGTGCCAGCAGCTCTTGGGGGGGGATTGGAAACACCATATATTTT. Residues: CASSSWGGIGNTIYF.

This clone has more than one count but fewer than ten. The same CDR3 arises from other DNA sequences in this sample as well. This chain uses TRBV27 with TRBJ2-2; a possible D gene is TRBD2 (5 bases). CDR1 and CDR2 from the germline V gene are MNHEY and SMNVEV (reference sequence). This CDR3 comprises 14 residues. Trimming shortened V by 7 bases and J by 2 bases, and 11 bases separated the two germline ends. CDR3 region: CASKAGGNTGELFF. CDR3 DNA: TGTGCCAGCAAGGCAGGAGGAAACACCGGGGAGCTGTTTTTT.

The chain links TRBV6-6 to TRBJ1-5; unclear D gene. CDR1 MNHNY and CDR2 SVGAGI come from the germline V gene (reference sequence). V was trimmed by 8 bases and J by 0 bases, leaving 11 bases between them. CDR3 length: 14 amino acids. In nucleotides, the CDR3 is TGTGCCAGCGGTTTTGGCGGTAGCAATCAGCCCCAGCATTTT. Protein product: CASGFGGSNQPQHF.

This chain joins TRBV7-9 and TRBJ1-3, with D perhaps TRBD1 (5 bases). Germline V gene data show CDR1 as SEHNR and CDR2 as FQNEAQ (reference sequence). This CDR3 has 17 residues. Trimming took 5 bases from V and 2 from J, leaving 19 bases between them. The CDR3 DNA follows: TGTGCCAGCAGCGTGGCGGGGGGAAGGGGAGCTGGAAACACCATATATTTT. Amino acids: CASSVAGGRGAGNTIYF.

The chain carries TRBV27 and TRBJ1-1, with D possibly matching TRBD1 (5 bases). With 3 bases removed from V and 1 base from J, the gap between germline ends came to 9 bases. There are 14 residues in the CDR3. Germline assignment: CDR1 MNHEY and CDR2 SMNVEV (reference sequence). CDR3 DNA sequence: TGTGCCAGCAGTTTTTGGGGGGGGAACACTGAAGCTTTCTTT. Residues: CASSFWGGNTEAFF.

This clone was recorded only once. The chain recombines TRBV7-6 with TRBJ1-1; tentative D call: TRBD1 (6 bases). CDR3 length equals 15 residues. Trimming pared 5 bases from V and 5 bases from J, leaving 18 bases between. Germline CDR1 SGHVS, CDR2 FNYEAQ. Here the CDR3 reads CASSPSGQGFTEAFF. CDR3 sequence (DNA): TGTGCCAGCAGCCCCTCGGGGCAGGGGTTTACTGAAGCTTTCTTT.

The chain couples TRBV5-1 to TRBJ2-2, with 10 bases lining up with TRBD1. CDR1 and CDR2 from the germline V gene are SGHRS and YFSETQ. The length of the CDR3 is 16 residues. The V gene end was trimmed by 0 bases and the J gene end by 6 bases; junction bases not matched to a gene: 5. CDR3 nucleotides: TGCGCCAGCAGCTTGGAGGGACAGGGGTTCCCCGGGGAGCTGTTTTTT. The encoded protein is CASSLEGQGFPGELFF.